These 20 T cell receptor beta chains originate from one sample sequenced in a study of blood T cells in healthy people across ages. Alongside a J-beta primer mix, a sample-barcoded 5' primer served in a second PCR lasting 7 to 11 cycles. TCRdb analysed the 5' RACE reads with MiXCR anew, one entry per CDR3 protein. The table records about 940,000 distinct CDR3 sequences, about 44% of them present only once. Sequences were obtained from blood. The receptor set was obtained from a young man in good health.

The chain joins TRBV29-1 to TRBJ2-1; D is tentatively TRBD1 or TRBD2 (5 bases each). This CDR3 has 13 amino acids. Deletions cut 4 bases from V and 9 bases from J, with 16 bases between. Germline values: CDR1 SQVTM, CDR2 ANQGSEA. The CDR3 loop reads CSVAPSGAGEQFF. The CDR3 nucleotides are TGCAGCGTTGCTCCTTCCGGGGCCGGTGAGCAGTTCTTC.

This chain connects TRBV11-2 to TRBJ2-7; a possible D gene is TRBD1 (5 bases). Germline CDR1 and CDR2: SGHAT and FQNNGV. CDR3 size: 15 residues. Trimming took off 6 bases at V and 5 bases at J, with 20 bases between the two ends. The CDR3 loop is CASSSPAGLLHEQYF. As DNA, the CDR3 is TGTGCCAGCAGTTCCCCGGCAGGGCTTCTCCACGAGCAGTACTTC.

DNA of the CDR3: TGTGCCAGCAGCTTCGATCATTGGCAGTTCTTC. It yields the protein CASSFDHWQFF. The chain carries TRBV7-9 and TRBJ2-1; D is undetermined. Trimming removed 3 bases from V and 12 bases from J, with 9 bases in between. The germline CDR1 and CDR2 sequences are SEHNR and FQNEAQ (reference sequence). The CDR3 is 11 amino acids.

The J gene is TRBJ2-7, the V gene TRBV18; a weak D match, TRBD1 (5 bases). Trimming left V 4 bases short and J 10 bases short, with 23 bases between. Germline CDR1 and CDR2: KGHSH and LQKENI. The length of the CDR3 is 15 residues. The CDR3 DNA sequence: TGTGCCAGCTCACTCTACCAGGGTGCACCTCTCTCCCAGTACTTC. As protein: CASSLYQGAPLSQYF.

This clonotype was seen repeatedly, ten times or more. V usage is TRBV15 and J usage is TRBJ2-3; D unresolved. V lost 1 base to trimming and J lost 2 bases, with 7 bases between them. The CDR3 runs 14 residues. Germline CDR1 reads LNHNV; CDR2 reads YYDKDF (reference sequence). The CDR3 coding sequence is TGTGCCACCAGCAGAGGGGCCGCCACAGATACGCAGTATTTT. Amino acids: CATSRGAATDTQYF.

This clonotype came up many times. The CDR3: CASRGGGGNEKLFF. CDR3 bases: TGTGCCAGCAGGGGAGGGGGTGGAAATGAAAAACTGTTTTTT. V usage is TRBV6-6 and J usage is TRBJ1-4; the D gene is possibly TRBD1 (6 bases). Trimming took off 6 bases at V and 5 bases at J, with 13 bases between the two ends. The CDR3 extends over 14 amino acids. Germline CDR1 reads MNHNY; CDR2 reads SVGAGI (reference sequence).

As for this clonotype: The junction and the germline gene differ at one end; a read error may be behind it. The chain recombines TRBV7-3 with TRBJ2-5; no firm D call. CDR3 length equals 15 residues. Looked up from germline, CDR1 is SGHTA and CDR2 is FQGTGA. Here the CDR3 reads CASSLYGIRQETQYF. For the CDR3, the DNA is TGTGCCAGTAGCTTGTACGGCATCCGCCAAGAGACCCAGTACTTC. Full variable domain (missing parts from reference TRBV7-3 and TRBJ2-5): GAGVSQTPSNKVTEKGKYVELRCDPISGHTALYWYRQSLGQGPEFLIYFQGTGAADDSGLPNDRFFAVRPEGSVSTLKIQRTERGDSAVYLCASSLYGIRQETQYFGPGTRLLVL.

This clonotype was counted a few times. The chain is built from TRBV7-3 and TRBJ1-2; D not certain. V was clipped by 7 bases and J by 8 bases, with 26 bases between them. This CDR3 has 16 residues. Germline V gene sequence: CDR1 SGHTA, CDR2 FQGTGA. CDR3 DNA: TGTGCCAGCAACCCGACGGCAGACTCCGGAGTTGAAGGCTACACCTTC. Translation: CASNPTADSGVEGYTF. The full variable domain, its missing parts supplied by reference TRBV7-3 and TRBJ1-2, is GAGVSQTPSNKVTEKGKYVELRCDPISGHTALYWYRQSLGQGPEFLIYFQGTGAADDSGLPNDRFFAVRPEGSVSTLKIQRTERGDSAVYLCASNPTADSGVEGYTFGSGTRLTVV.

Only one count was recorded for this clonotype. The junction differs from germline at one of its ends, possibly a read error. CDR3 bases: TGCGCCAGCAACCAAGAGGGGGCCGGAACTAATGAAAAACTGTTTTTT. Translated: CASNQEGAGTNEKLFF. The chain links TRBV4-3 to TRBJ1-4; TRBD1 matches at 7 bases. CDR3 size: 16 residues. Germline V CDR1 and CDR2: LGHNA, YSLEER.

The J gene is TRBJ1-6, the V gene TRBV6-5, with 7 bases identical to TRBD1. The length of the CDR3 is 12 residues. V shed 6 bases, J shed 9 bases, and the junction held 2 bases outside the gene matches. Germline values: CDR1 MNHEY, CDR2 SVGAGI. DNA of the CDR3: TGTGCCAGCAGGGGACAGTTTTCACCCCTCCACTTT. It codes for CASRGQFSPLHF.

This clonotype was observed a handful of times. The V call is TRBV20-1, the J call TRBJ2-7, with 9 bases lining up with TRBD1. There are 14 residues in the CDR3. The V and J ends lost 5 bases and 5 bases, in that order; junction bases with no gene match: 10. Germline assignment: CDR1 DFQATT and CDR2 SNEGSKA (reference sequence). The CDR3 nucleotides read TGCAGTGCTCTCATGACAGGGGGGTTCCACGAGCAGTACTTC. Encoded protein: CSALMTGGFHEQYF.

The rearrangement links TRBV6-6 to TRBJ2-4; 7 nucleotides agree with TRBD2. The CDR3 is 16 residues long. In germline, CDR1 is MNHNY, CDR2 SVGAGI (reference sequence). The V segment lost 6 bases and the J segment 13 bases; nucleotides outside the gene matches: 21. In DNA, the CDR3 is TGTGCCAGCAGCCCTGGGACTACCCTTGCCTACAATGAGCAGTACTTC. As protein: CASSPGTTLAYNEQYF.

The chain uses TRBV3-1 and TRBJ2-7; D may be TRBD2 (5 bases). V was clipped by 0 bases and J by 0 bases, with 9 bases between them. This CDR3 has 15 residues. Per germline, CDR1 LGHDT and CDR2 YNNKEL (reference sequence). The CDR3 here is CASSQEVASSYEQYF. The CDR3 region has the DNA TGTGCCAGCAGCCAAGAGGTAGCGAGCTCCTACGAGCAGTACTTC.

This clonotype was seen just once. The genes are TRBV5-1 and TRBJ2-1; 10 bases line up with TRBD2. The CDR3 contains 16 residues. The germline V gene encodes CDR1 SGHRS and CDR2 YFSETQ. Trimming removed 1 base from V and 9 bases from J; junction bases left unmatched: 10. The chain's CDR3 is CASSLNLVAGGFEQFF. The DNA of the CDR3 is TGCGCCAGCAGCTTGAATTTGGTAGCGGGGGGTTTTGAGCAGTTCTTC.

Remarks on this clonotype: The junction differs from germline at one of its ends, possibly a read error. The gene calls are TRBV7-2 and TRBJ2-1; 10 bases align to TRBD2. The CDR3 is 13 residues long. Germline V gene lookup returns CDR1 SGHTA and CDR2 FQGNSA. Written as DNA, the CDR3 is TGTGCCAGCAGTTTAGGACTAGCGGATGAGCAGTTCTTC. This gives the protein CASSLGLADEQFF.

This clonotype was observed once. The chain employs TRBV12-3 or TRBV12-4 and TRBJ1-2; 7 bases are a match to TRBD1. The CDR3 length is 15 residues. J was trimmed by 8 bases and V by 5 bases; bases with no gene match: 14. Here the CDR3 reads CASSQTGQTQRGYTF. In nucleotides, the CDR3 is TGTGCCAGCAGTCAAACGGGACAGACACAGCGGGGCTACACCTTC.

This clonotype was observed at least ten times. This chain uses TRBV4-1 with TRBJ1-4; unclear D gene. The CDR3 contains 14 residues. Germline values: CDR1 MGHRA, CDR2 YSYEKL. V lost 5 bases to trimming and J lost 1 base, with 8 bases between them. CDR3 amino acids: CASSSGLTNEKLFF. The CDR3 nucleotides read TGCGCCAGCAGCAGCGGGTTAACTAATGAAAAACTGTTTTTT.

V is TRBV9 and J is TRBJ1-6; D is perhaps TRBD1 (6 bases). The CDR3 has 16 amino acids. In germline, CDR1 is SGDLS, CDR2 YYNGEE. V was trimmed by 3 bases and J by 8 bases, leaving 18 bases between them. The DNA of the CDR3 is TGTGCCAGCAGCGAATCCCCAGGGGATGTCCATTCACCCCTCCACTTT. This translates into CASSESPGDVHSPLHF.

The genes are TRBV2 and TRBJ2-5; no clear D. The length of the CDR3 is 12 residues. V was pared by 4 bases and J by 3 bases, with 6 bases between. The germline CDR1 and CDR2 sequences are SNHLY and FYNNEI. Written as DNA, the CDR3 is TGTGCCAGCAGTGTTACAGAAGAGACCCAGTACTTC. Its protein product is CASSVTEETQYF.

This clonotype was counted between two and nine times. The chain couples TRBV3-1 to TRBJ2-1, with 12 bases aligning to TRBD2. Germline values: CDR1 LGHDT, CDR2 YNNKEL (reference sequence). The CDR3 contains 16 residues. V was clipped by 3 bases and J by 6 bases; unmatched bases: 6. The CDR3 region has the DNA TGTGCCAGCAGCCATAAATCGGGACTAGCGGGCAATGAGCAGTTCTTC. It translates to CASSHKSGLAGNEQFF.